A single sample is the source of the 2 T cell receptor beta chains below, sequenced in a study of PD-L1 blockade in urothelial cancer. Data came from immunoSEQ multiplex PCR; TCRdb stores just in-frame clones and leaves some out. The data contain approximately 90,000 clones, more than 75% of them singletons. Time point reported: pretreatment peripheral blood. The sequencing used PBMCs, collected around atezolizumab (anti-PD-L1) treatment. These receptors were taken from a man aged 60-69 years with urothelial cancer.

This clone was seen only once. The DNA for the CDR3 is TGTGCCAGCAGCTTAGACCCTGGTGCGGGAGGTCAGTTCTTC. Its translation: CASSLDPGAGGQFF. The chain couples TRBV7-2 to TRBJ2-1; 8 bases fit TRBD2. The V gene's germline CDR1 is SGHTA and CDR2 FQGNSA. This CDR3 spans 14 amino acids. Unmatched junction bases numbered 9, after V lost 1 base and J lost 13 bases.

V is TRBV11-1 and J is TRBJ2-1, with a weak D call TRBD2 (5 bases). Trimming took off 5 bases at V and 2 bases at J, with 13 bases between the two ends. This CDR3 is 15 amino acids long. Germline values: CDR1 SGHAT, CDR2 FQDESV (reference sequence). CDR3 in DNA: TGTGCCAGCAGCCCAGACGGAGGCCCCTACAATGAGCAGTTCTTC. Translating gives CASSPDGGPYNEQFF.